Here is one T cell receptor beta chain with its context. Its antigen remains unknown. TCRdb's table, derived via immunoSEQ multiplex PCR, lists solely in-frame clones and lacks some. The sample contains 50,000 to 60,000 clones, over 75% of which appear only once. This sample is drawn from a study of T cell responses to AZD1222 COVID-19 vaccine. Study observations and caveats: The peak T cell response came first, and repertoires were sampled only after it. Researchers report vaccine-associated CD4 TCRs spanning spike, with dominance at 160-218 and 743-854. The study reported that nearly half of spike-specific TCRs target unmutated variant regions.

The CDR3 totals 15 residues. Germline values: CDR1 LNHDA, CDR2 SQIVND (reference sequence). The germline V and J ends were trimmed by 3 bases and 2 bases, with 13 bases remaining between them. The sample in question was peripheral blood, obtained on day 0 of AZD1222 vaccination. The rearrangement uses TRBV19 and TRBJ1-2; the D gene is possibly TRBD1 (5 bases). The receptor was isolated from an adult in good health. CDR3 region: CASSIRQRVNYGYTF. For the CDR3, the DNA is TGTGCCAGTAGTATTCGACAGAGGGTCAACTATGGCTACACCTTC.